A single sample gave rise to the 32 T cell receptor beta chains below, sequenced in a study of human T cells and chemical hapten exposure. MiXCR was run by TCRdb on the RACE reads, yielding one entry per CDR3 protein. The data contain under 110,000 distinct CDR3 sequences, about 12% of them singletons. Time point reported: pre-sensitization, week 0. Treatment specified: therapeutic diphenylcyclopropenone sensitization with weekly scalp DPC. Specimen: whole blood, collected in connection with sensitization to the hapten diphenylcyclopropenone (DPC). These receptors originate from a woman in her forties or fifties with alopecia areata. Some clones in this sample may be carry-over from other donors' samples.

This clonotype appeared a few times. The rearrangement uses TRBV20-1 and TRBJ1-6, with D possibly TRBD1 on 5 matching bases. Trimming stripped 2 bases from V and 4 bases from J, with 9 bases between. CDR3 size: 14 residues. Looked up from germline, CDR1 is DFQATT and CDR2 is SNEGSKA (reference sequence). The CDR3 DNA reads TGCAGTGCTAGACAGGGACGGTATAATTCACCCCTCCACTTT. Amino acids: CSARQGRYNSPLHF.

The chain uses TRBV6-2 or TRBV6-3 and TRBJ1-1; weak D call: TRBD1 (5 bases). The CDR3 loop spans 14 amino acids. CDR1 and CDR2 from the germline V gene are MNHEY and SVGEGT. Trimming left V 6 bases short and J 1 base short, with 12 bases between. CDR3 sequence (DNA): TGTGCCAGCAGAACAGGCGGCCCGAACACTGAAGCTTTCTTT. Protein sequence: CASRTGGPNTEAFF.

This clonotype was counted a few times. The genes are TRBV19 and TRBJ1-4; D remains unclear. The germline V gene has CDR1 LNHDA and CDR2 SQIVND (reference sequence). The germline V and J ends were trimmed by 8 bases and 0 bases, with 10 bases remaining between them. The CDR3 covers 14 residues. CDR3 in amino acids: CASHFGATNEKLFF. The CDR3 DNA reads TGTGCCAGTCACTTCGGGGCAACTAATGAAAAACTGTTTTTT. The variable domain in full, completed from reference TRBV19 and TRBJ1-4, reads DGGITQSPKYLFRKEGQNVTLSCEQNLNHDAMYWYRQDPGQGLRLIYYSQIVNDFQKGDIAEGYSVSREKKESFPLTVTSAQKNPTAFYLCASHFGATNEKLFFGSGTQLSVL.

This clonotype has only a few counts. The chain couples TRBV10-3 to TRBJ2-4; D is unclear. From germline, CDR1 is ENHRY and CDR2 SYGVKD. Trimming removed 3 bases from V and 7 bases from J, with 4 bases in between. This CDR3 comprises 11 residues. The CDR3 DNA follows: TGTGCCATCAGTGACTCGAACATTCAGTACTTC. Translation: CAISDSNIQYF.

This clonotype has just a few counts. The V gene is TRBV28, the J gene TRBJ2-7; D unclear. CDR1 is MDHEN and CDR2 is SYDVKM in the germline V gene. Between the trimmed V and J ends, which lost 10 bases and 6 bases, there was a span of 13 bases. This CDR3 has 11 amino acids. In nucleotides, the CDR3 is TGTGCCACCACGAATCTTGGCGAGCAGTACTTC. Its protein is CATTNLGEQYF.

The chain is built from TRBV11-2 and TRBJ2-1, with 9 bases aligning to TRBD1. J was trimmed by 6 bases and V by 5 bases; bases with no gene match: 8. Germline-derived CDR1 and CDR2 are SGHAT and FQNNGV. The CDR3 runs to 15 residues. The CDR3 bases are TGTGCCAGCAGCACGACAGGGGGTAGGGCCAATGAGCAGTTCTTC. Translated: CASSTTGGRANEQFF.

The chain recombines TRBV9 with TRBJ2-3, with 8 positions matching TRBD2. The CDR3 is made up of 15 amino acids. V dropped 1 base and J dropped 4; count of bases not matched to a gene: 5. The germline gives CDR1 SGDLS, CDR2 YYNGEE. The CDR3 DNA follows: TGTGCCAGCAGCGTATTCAGCGGGGGCCCAGATACGCAGTATTTT. Its protein product is CASSVFSGGPDTQYF.

V and J are TRBV5-1 and TRBJ2-3; the match to TRBD2 covers 7 bases. CDR3 size: 15 residues. Per germline, CDR1 SGHRS and CDR2 YFSETQ. Trimming at V came to 3 bases and at J to 2 bases, leaving 6 bases not matched to a gene. The CDR3: CASSSGLTNTDTQYF. As DNA, the CDR3 is TGCGCCAGCAGCTCGGGACTAACCAACACAGATACGCAGTATTTT.

This clonotype was recorded a few times. The gene calls are TRBV28 and TRBJ2-7; D uncertain. V shed 5 bases and J shed 1 base, with 9 bases lying between them. The CDR3 consists of 13 residues. Germline CDR1 reads MDHEN; CDR2 reads SYDVKM. This CDR3 reads CASSERVSYEQYF. DNA for the CDR3: TGTGCCAGCAGTGAAAGGGTGTCCTACGAGCAGTACTTC.

Many counts were recorded for this clonotype. The CDR3 protein is CSAWDGPDTQYF. The CDR3 nucleotides read TGCAGTGCTTGGGACGGGCCAGATACGCAGTATTTT. The chain has TRBV20-1 and TRBJ2-3, with D possibly being TRBD1 or TRBD2 (5 bases each). This CDR3 is built from 12 residues. Trimming took off 5 bases at V and 4 bases at J, with 10 bases between the two ends. Germline V gene sequence: CDR1 DFQATT, CDR2 SNEGSKA (reference sequence).

This clonotype was counted only a few times. CDR3 sequence: CASSSDSTNEKLFF. The CDR3 DNA reads as TGCGCCAGCAGCTCTGACTCAACTAATGAAAAACTGTTTTTT. This chain connects TRBV5-1 to TRBJ1-4; no firm D call. From germline, CDR1 is SGHRS and CDR2 YFSETQ. V dropped 3 bases and J dropped 0 bases, with 6 bases sitting between them. The CDR3 covers 14 residues.

Many counts were recorded for this clonotype. This chain links TRBV7-9 with TRBJ2-7; D is ambiguous. Germline assignment: CDR1 SEHNR and CDR2 FQNEAQ (reference sequence). Trimming removed 3 bases from V and 2 bases from J, with 8 bases in between. CDR3 length: 13 amino acids. In DNA, the CDR3 is TGTGCCAGCAGCTTCCAGATAACCTACGAGCAGTACTTC. It specifies CASSFQITYEQYF.

The chain couples TRBV7-9 to TRBJ1-1; no firm D call. CDR1 SEHNR and CDR2 FQNEAQ come from the germline V gene (reference sequence). The CDR3 extends over 15 amino acids. The ends were cut back, 0 bases at V and 0 bases at J, with 8 bases in the middle. CDR3 region: CASSLAHPMNTEAFF. The DNA for the CDR3 is TGTGCCAGCAGCTTAGCGCACCCAATGAACACTGAAGCTTTCTTT.

This clonotype has a handful of counts. This chain uses TRBV18 with TRBJ2-3, with 8 nucleotides matching TRBD1. CDR3 length: 16 amino acids. Germline V gene data show CDR1 as KGHSH and CDR2 as LQKENI. The V segment lost 7 bases and the J segment 1 base; nucleotides outside the gene matches: 10. CDR3 protein: CASFPRLTGGTDTQYF. In DNA form, the CDR3 reads TGTGCCAGCTTCCCCCGATTGACAGGGGGCACAGATACGCAGTATTTT. Full variable domain (remainder filled in from reference TRBV18 and TRBJ2-3): NAGVMQNPRHLVRRRGQEARLRCSPMKGHSHVYWYRQLPEEGLKFMVYLQKENIIDESGMPKERFSAEFPKEGPSILRIQQVVRGDSAAYFCASFPRLTGGTDTQYFGPGTRLTVL.

V gene TRBV7-9 combines with J gene TRBJ1-2; no clear D. Deletions cut 0 bases from V and 4 bases from J, with 9 bases between. Germline lookup yields CDR1 SEHNR and CDR2 FQNEAQ (reference sequence). The CDR3 is 14 residues long. CDR3 DNA: TGTGCCAGCAGCTTAGCACAGCCATCCTATGGCTACACCTTC. Its translation: CASSLAQPSYGYTF.

This clonotype was seen a handful of times. The J gene is TRBJ2-3, the V gene TRBV6-5; 12 positions match TRBD2. V lost 6 bases to trimming and J lost 0 bases; unmatched junction nucleotides: 10. Germline CDR1 MNHEY, CDR2 SVGAGI. CDR3 length equals 18 residues. This CDR3 reads CASSLGLAGPFSTDTQYF. CDR3 bases: TGTGCCAGCAGCCTTGGACTAGCGGGACCATTTAGCACAGATACGCAGTATTTT.

This chain links TRBV7-2 with TRBJ2-2; 11 bases are a match to TRBD2. Germline V CDR1 and CDR2: SGHTA, FQGNSA. CDR3 size: 16 residues. With V trimmed by 2 bases and J by 6 bases, 5 bases remained unmatched. The CDR3 loop reads CASSLTSGRTAGELFF. The CDR3 nucleotides read TGTGCCAGCAGCTTAACTAGCGGGAGAACAGCCGGGGAGCTGTTTTTT.

This clonotype has more than one count but fewer than ten. The V gene is TRBV28, the J gene TRBJ1-2; 7 bases are shared with TRBD1. Looked up from germline, CDR1 is MDHEN and CDR2 is SYDVKM. CDR3 length: 12 residues. Trimming at V came to 5 bases and at J to 7 bases, leaving 4 bases not matched to a gene. In DNA form, the CDR3 reads TGTGCCAGCAGTCCAAACAGGGGTGGCTACACCTTC. Its protein is CASSPNRGGYTF.

Concerning this clonotype: Since no conserved phenylalanine or tryptophan closes the CDR3, a read error is the likely cause. Because the CDR3's place on the DNA is in doubt, the DNA is left out and the CDR3 is given as listed by TCRdb. The V gene is TRBV28, the J gene TRBJ1-1. The germline V gene has CDR1 MDHEN and CDR2 SYDVKM. The CDR3 is 12 residues long, ends included. The CDR3 protein is CASSDTYFLFFL.

In this sample, this clonotype turned up many times. J is TRBJ2-1 and V is TRBV2, with D maybe TRBD1 (6 bases). V shed 6 bases and J shed 0 bases, with 12 bases lying between them. The CDR3 extends over 15 amino acids. From germline, CDR1 is SNHLY and CDR2 FYNNEI. CDR3 residues: CASRATGSSYNEQFF. The CDR3 nucleotides read TGTGCCAGCAGGGCAACAGGGAGCTCCTACAATGAGCAGTTCTTC.

The sample holds many counts of this clonotype. The chain joins TRBV4-3 to TRBJ1-5, with TRBD1 as a possible D gene (6 bases). Germline loops: CDR1 LGHNA, CDR2 YSLEER. The V end lost 0 bases, the J end lost 5 bases, and 14 bases lay between the germline ends. CDR3 length equals 16 residues. The CDR3 sequence: CASSQELGRGDQPQHF. The CDR3 DNA is TGCGCCAGCAGCCAAGAGCTGGGCAGGGGCGATCAGCCCCAGCATTTT.

The rearrangement uses TRBV7-6 and TRBJ1-2; TRBD1 might be the D (6 bases). Trimming stripped 1 base from V and 6 bases from J, with 9 bases between. Germline V gene sequence: CDR1 SGHVS, CDR2 FNYEAQ. The CDR3 totals 13 residues. The chain's CDR3 is CASSLDPGDGYTF. In nucleotides, the CDR3 is TGTGCCAGCAGCTTAGATCCAGGGGATGGCTACACCTTC.

The chain links TRBV6-5 to TRBJ2-2; D is undetermined. From germline, CDR1 is MNHEY and CDR2 SVGAGI. There are 15 residues in the CDR3. V lost 5 bases to trimming and J lost 6 bases, with 16 bases between them. CDR3 bases: TGTGCCAGCAGTCCCGAATCCGGGTGGGCCGGGGAGCTGTTTTTT. Its protein is CASSPESGWAGELFF.

In this sample, this clonotype turned up a few times. V usage is TRBV28 and J usage is TRBJ2-3; TRBD1 is a possible D gene (6 bases). V lost 5 bases and J lost 2, with 17 bases in between. This CDR3 has 16 residues. Germline V gives CDR1 MDHEN, CDR2 SYDVKM. The CDR3 DNA is TGTGCCAGCAGTAGTCGGGACAAATACTTCACAGATACGCAGTATTTT. Protein product: CASSSRDKYFTDTQYF.

This clonotype was counted between two and nine times. J is TRBJ2-2 and V is TRBV5-1, with 7 bases matching TRBD2. In germline, CDR1 is SGHRS, CDR2 YFSETQ. The V and J ends lost 6 bases and 2 bases, in that order; junction bases with no gene match: 7. The CDR3 sequence is 15 residues long. The CDR3, as DNA: TGCGCCAGCAAAGATCGAGCGGGAAACACCGGGGAGCTGTTTTTT. It is translated as CASKDRAGNTGELFF. The full variable domain, completed using reference TRBV5-1 and TRBJ2-2, is KAGVTQTPRYLIKTRGQQVTLSCSPISGHRSVSWYQQTPGQGLQFLFEYFSETQRNKGNFPGRFSGRQFSNSRSEMNVSTLELGDSALYLCASKDRAGNTGELFFGEGSRLTVL.

The chain combines TRBV12-3 or TRBV12-4 with TRBJ2-5; D is unresolved. V was pared by 3 bases and J by 1 base, with 9 bases between. This CDR3 spans 14 amino acids. The CDR3 DNA reads TGTGCCAGCAGTTTTCGATTAAGCCAAGAGACCCAGTACTTC. It encodes CASSFRLSQETQYF.

This clonotype came up a few times. The genes are TRBV7-6 and TRBJ2-1; 10 positions agree with TRBD2. With V trimmed by 6 bases and J by 7 bases, 21 bases remained unmatched. Germline CDR1 reads SGHVS; CDR2 reads FNYEAQ. The CDR3 sequence is 19 residues long. CDR3 coding DNA: TGTGCCAGCAGTAGCCCCGGGACACGGATTGGACTAGCGGCAAATGAGCAGTTCTTC. Amino acid sequence: CASSSPGTRIGLAANEQFF.

CDR3 in amino acids: CASSAGLAREQYF. In DNA form, the CDR3 reads TGTGCCAGCAGCGCTGGGCTAGCGAGGGAGCAGTACTTC. The rearrangement joins TRBV5-5 to TRBJ2-7, with D possibly matching TRBD2 (6 bases). This CDR3 comprises 13 residues. Germline V lookup: CDR1 SGHKS, CDR2 YYEKEE (reference sequence). V was pared by 4 bases and J by 7 bases, with 15 bases between. Variable domain in full (rest from reference TRBV5-5 and TRBJ2-7): DAGVTQSPTHLIKTRGQQVTLRCSPISGHKSVSWYQQVLGQGPQFIFQYYEKEERGRGNFPDRFSARQFPNYSSELNVNALLLGDSALYLCASSAGLAREQYFGPGTRLTVT.

This clonotype was recorded at least ten times. The chain carries TRBV27 and TRBJ2-7; perhaps TRBD1 as D (6 bases). The CDR3 totals 13 residues. Germline values: CDR1 MNHEY, CDR2 SMNVEV (reference sequence). Trimming left V 5 bases short and J 2 bases short, with 10 bases between. As DNA, the CDR3 is TGTGCCAGCAGTCTCAGGGGCGCCTACGAGCAGTACTTC. Its translation is CASSLRGAYEQYF.

The rearrangement joins TRBV28 to TRBJ2-7, with a weak D call TRBD2 (6 bases). Germline-derived CDR1 and CDR2 are MDHEN and SYDVKM. Trimming removed 5 bases at V and 0 bases at J, with 17 bases between. The CDR3 has 16 residues. CDR3 protein: CASSGEDILYSYEQYF. The DNA of the CDR3 is TGTGCCAGCAGTGGGGAGGACATACTCTACTCCTACGAGCAGTACTTC.

This clonotype was observed a few times. This sequence joins TRBV2 and TRBJ1-6, with a weak D call TRBD1 (6 bases). This CDR3 has 15 amino acids. Trimming left V 6 bases short and J 3 bases short, with 12 bases between. Germline values: CDR1 SNHLY, CDR2 FYNNEI. The CDR3 spells CASRDGQIYNSPLHF. In DNA form, the CDR3 reads TGTGCCAGCAGAGACGGACAGATCTATAATTCACCCCTCCACTTT.

This sequence joins TRBV12-3 or TRBV12-4 and TRBJ2-2; TRBD2 is a possible D gene (7 bases). V was clipped by 11 bases and J by 7 bases, with 17 bases between them. This CDR3 comprises 13 residues. CDR3 DNA sequence: TGTGCCTCCCGGGGGGCCAGGGGCGGGGAGCTGTTTTTT. It encodes CASRGARGGELFF.